These 25 T cell receptor beta chains share one sample of origin, sequenced in a study of blood T cell repertoires in COVID-19 (dated by TCRdb to the early 2020s). To prepare the library, the immunoSEQ multiplex PCR assay was applied. As stored in TCRdb, this immuneACCESS dataset retains in-frame rearrangements with V and J assigned. A fraction of the clones does not appear; measured against another copy, unresolved V genes explain less than half of the discrepancy, and the remainder lacks a known reason. This sample gives fewer than 200,000 clones in total; 82% of them show up just once. The ten largest clones represent more than 4.5% of the sample. The sample comprised PBMCs or T cells enriched from blood (not recorded which). Every receptor here comes from a woman aged 60-75 years with acute COVID-19.

V is TRBV18 and J is TRBJ1-1, with TRBD1 matching 7 bases. CDR3 length equals 18 residues. The germline V gene encodes CDR1 KGHSH and CDR2 LQKENI. The trim removed 2 bases at V and 0 bases at J, leaving 12 bases unmatched. CDR3 amino acids: CASSPKDLRGGLNTEAFF. The CDR3 coding sequence is TGTGCCAGCTCACCAAAGGATTTGAGAGGGGGCCTGAACACTGAAGCTTTCTTT.

The gene calls are TRBV4-1 and TRBJ2-1; 7 nucleotides match TRBD1. This CDR3 region has 17 residues. V trimming: 4 bases; J trimming: 7 bases; junction bases outside the gene matches: 16. Germline CDR1 and CDR2: MGHRA and YSYEKL. Here the CDR3 DNA reads TGCGCCAGCAGCCCTGGGGATAGGGGGCAGGGTAGAAATGAGCAGTTCTTC. Translation: CASSPGDRGQGRNEQFF.

J is TRBJ2-1 and V is TRBV19; 10 nucleotides match TRBD2. Looked up from germline, CDR1 is LNHDA and CDR2 is SQIVND (reference sequence). Trimming at V came to 1 base and at J to 9 bases, leaving 6 bases not matched to a gene. The CDR3 contains 15 residues. The CDR3, as DNA: TGTGCCAGTAGTATAGTGCTAGCGGGGGCCCGTGAGCAGTTCTTC. It specifies CASSIVLAGAREQFF.

This rearrangement joins TRBV5-1 to TRBJ2-1; 8 nucleotides match TRBD2. Trimming removed 3 bases from V and 2 bases from J; junction bases left unmatched: 7. The germline V gene encodes CDR1 SGHRS and CDR2 YFSETQ. This CDR3 has 16 amino acids. In DNA form, the CDR3 reads TGCGCCAGCAGCTCCGTCTCCGGGGGGGCCTACAATGAGCAGTTCTTC. The encoded protein is CASSSVSGGAYNEQFF.

This clone was observed a few times. The chain uses TRBV29-1 and TRBJ1-3; tentative D call: TRBD1 (6 bases). Germline loops: CDR1 SQVTM, CDR2 ANQGSEA. This CDR3 contains 13 residues. CDR3 residues: CTVQGLSGNTIYF. The CDR3, as DNA: TGCACCGTACAGGGATTATCGGGAAACACCATATATTTT.

The V gene is TRBV18, the J gene TRBJ1-5; 9 positions agree with TRBD1. The ends lost 3 bases at V and 3 bases at J; junction bases unmatched: 6. Per germline, CDR1 KGHSH and CDR2 LQKENI. The CDR3 consists of 16 residues. CDR3 DNA: TGTGCCAGCTCACCTGGGACAGGGACCCTCAATCAGCCCCAGCATTTT. Protein sequence: CASSPGTGTLNQPQHF.

In this sample, this clone turned up a few times. The chain recombines TRBV19 with TRBJ1-1; D is undetermined. V was trimmed by 3 bases and J by 8 bases, leaving 10 bases between them. Germline V gives CDR1 LNHDA, CDR2 SQIVND (reference sequence). The CDR3 has 12 amino acids. The CDR3 nucleotides are TGTGCCAGTAGTATGCTTCTCGGGGAAGCTTTCTTT. It encodes CASSMLLGEAFF.

The CDR3 sequence: CATSDYIAGVETQYF. DNA for the CDR3: TGTGCCACCAGTGACTACATAGCGGGAGTAGAGACCCAGTACTTC. J is TRBJ2-5 and V is TRBV24-1; TRBD2 matches 9 bases. The germline V gene has CDR1 KGHDR and CDR2 SFDVKD. This CDR3 comprises 15 residues. J lost 4 bases, V lost 4 bases, and 6 bases had no gene match.

V is TRBV5-1 and J is TRBJ2-3; D is perhaps TRBD2 (6 bases). CDR3 length: 20 residues. CDR1 is SGHRS, CDR2 YFSETQ, per germline. V was shortened by 2 bases and J by 3 bases, with 28 bases between the two germline ends. This CDR3 is CASSFTSSYSGTAGTDTQYF. Here the CDR3 DNA reads TGCGCCAGCAGCTTTACCTCATCCTACTCCGGGACGGCGGGGACAGATACGCAGTATTTT.

The rearrangement links TRBV24-1 to TRBJ1-3, with D possibly matching TRBD1 (6 bases). V was pared by 1 base and J by 4 bases, with 10 bases between. CDR1 is KGHDR, CDR2 SFDVKD, per germline. The CDR3 contains 15 residues. CDR3 residues: CATSDLQGAGNTIYF. The CDR3 DNA reads as TGTGCCACCAGTGATTTACAGGGTGCGGGAAACACCATATATTTT.

CDR3 residues: CASSRRRGLNEKLFF. The CDR3 DNA follows: TGTGCCAGTAGTAGGAGACGGGGGTTGAATGAAAAACTGTTTTTT. The gene calls are TRBV19 and TRBJ1-4, with a possible D match to TRBD1 (5 bases). The V gene lost 4 bases and the J gene lost 5 bases, with 14 bases spanning the gap. The CDR3 extends over 15 amino acids. Germline CDR1 is LNHDA and CDR2 is SQIVND (reference sequence).

In its sample, this clone was seen a few times. The rearrangement joins TRBV19 to TRBJ1-5, with TRBD1 as a possible D gene (6 bases). The CDR3 is 16 amino acids. The V gene's germline CDR1 is LNHDA and CDR2 SQIVND (reference sequence). Trimming shortened V by 5 bases and J by 6 bases, and 20 bases separated the two germline ends. Written as DNA, the CDR3 is TGTGCCAGTAGTCCTTCTTTTACAGGGCTGGGTCAGCCCCAGCATTTT. Protein sequence: CASSPSFTGLGQPQHF.

The chain carries TRBV11-2 and TRBJ1-6; unclear D gene. Germline loops: CDR1 SGHAT, CDR2 FQNNGV. With 5 bases removed from V and 9 bases from J, the gap between germline ends came to 11 bases. The CDR3 loop spans 13 amino acids. CDR3 loop: CASSPFSTSPLHF. The CDR3 nucleotides read TGTGCCAGCAGCCCCTTTAGTACTTCACCCCTCCACTTT. Full variable domain (rest looked up from reference TRBV11-2 and TRBJ1-6): EAGVAQSPRYKIIEKRQSVAFWCNPISGHATLYWYQQILGQGPKLLIQFQNNGVVDDSQLPKDRFSAERLKGVDSTLKIQPAKLEDSAVYLCASSPFSTSPLHFGNGTRLTVT.

V is TRBV6-2 or TRBV6-3 and J is TRBJ2-5; D possibly corresponds to TRBD1 (6 bases). In germline, CDR1 is MNHEY, CDR2 SVGEGT. V was pared by 0 bases and J by 0 bases, with 8 bases between. This CDR3 is built from 15 residues. The CDR3 sequence is CASSYSDSYQETQYF. For the CDR3, the DNA is TGTGCCAGCAGTTACTCGGACAGCTACCAAGAGACCCAGTACTTC.

This chain connects TRBV15 to TRBJ1-5, with 8 bases aligning to TRBD1. Germline V gene sequence: CDR1 LNHNV, CDR2 YYDKDF (reference sequence). CDR3 size: 15 residues. After removal of 5 bases from V and 7 bases from J, the junction contained 10 bases not matched to a gene. The CDR3 region is CATSVLDRAKQPQHF. CDR3 nucleotides: TGTGCCACCAGCGTTCTGGACAGGGCTAAACAGCCCCAGCATTTT.

The chain combines TRBV19 with TRBJ2-1, with 7 nucleotides matching TRBD1. The CDR3 runs to 13 residues. V lost 7 bases to trimming and J lost 10 bases; unmatched junction nucleotides: 10. In germline, CDR1 is LNHDA, CDR2 SQIVND (reference sequence). The CDR3 DNA reads as TGTGCCAGTACCGACGGTAGGGGGCACGAGCAGTTCTTC. This encodes CASTDGRGHEQFF. The variable domain in full, completed from reference TRBV19 and TRBJ2-1, reads DGGITQSPKYLFRKEGQNVTLSCEQNLNHDAMYWYRQDPGQGLRLIYYSQIVNDFQKGDIAEGYSVSREKKESFPLTVTSAQKNPTAFYLCASTDGRGHEQFFGPGTRLTVL.

J is TRBJ2-7 and V is TRBV9; 10 bases align to TRBD2. This CDR3 has 17 amino acids. Germline loops: CDR1 SGDLS, CDR2 YYNGEE. With V trimmed by 8 bases and J by 2 bases, 16 bases remained unmatched. The CDR3 coding sequence is TGTGCCAGTGTCACTTCCGATGCTAGCGGGGGACCCTACGAGCAGTACGTC. Translated, it gives CASVTSDASGGPYEQYV.

The sample holds a few counts of this clone. The chain recombines TRBV9 with TRBJ1-6, with D unresolved. Trimming left V 4 bases short and J 8 bases short, with 16 bases between. The germline gives CDR1 SGDLS, CDR2 YYNGEE. This CDR3 is built from 15 residues. The CDR3 DNA reads as TGTGCCAGCAGCCCCGAGGTGGCAGCCCATTCACCCCTCCACTTT. Translated, it gives CASSPEVAAHSPLHF.

The sample holds one count of this clone. The chain joins TRBV5-1 to TRBJ1-3; no clear D gene. Trimming stripped 3 bases from V and 4 bases from J, with 11 bases between. Per germline, CDR1 SGHRS and CDR2 YFSETQ. The CDR3 loop spans 14 amino acids. CDR3 loop: CASSSGREGNTIYF. The CDR3 DNA reads TGCGCCAGCAGCTCCGGTCGTGAGGGAAACACCATATATTTT.

The chain has TRBV4-3 and TRBJ1-6, with D unclear. The CDR3 runs 16 residues. The V end lost 1 base, the J end lost 6 bases, and 13 bases lay between the germline ends. Germline CDR1 LGHNA, CDR2 YSLEER. CDR3 in amino acids: CASSQVLTSSNSPLHF. The CDR3 DNA follows: TGCGCCAGCAGCCAAGTTCTGACATCGAGTAATTCACCCCTCCACTTT.

The chain employs TRBV19 and TRBJ1-5, with 9 bases aligning to TRBD1. CDR3 length: 15 amino acids. V lost 3 bases and J lost 5; bases outside the gene matches: 5. CDR1 is LNHDA, CDR2 SQIVND, per germline (reference sequence). This CDR3 is CASSIQTGGHQPQHF. In DNA, the CDR3 is TGTGCCAGTAGTATTCAGACAGGGGGTCATCAGCCCCAGCATTTT.

The genes are TRBV15 and TRBJ2-7, with 10 bases lining up with TRBD1. CDR3 size: 16 residues. V shed 0 bases and J 4 bases; nucleotides not matched to a gene: 6. Germline lookup yields CDR1 LNHNV and CDR2 YYDKDF (reference sequence). CDR3 sequence: CATSRDFGTGDYEQYF. In DNA form, the CDR3 reads TGTGCCACCAGCAGAGATTTCGGGACAGGGGATTACGAGCAGTACTTC.

This chain uses TRBV30 with TRBJ1-2, with D possibly being TRBD1 (5 bases). V lost 5 bases, J lost 6 bases, and 16 bases lay in between. Germline V gene lookup returns CDR1 GTSNPN and CDR2 SVGIG (reference sequence). There are 13 residues in the CDR3. The CDR3 loop is CAWSPGDPNGYTF. The CDR3 coding sequence is TGTGCCTGGTCTCCGGGGGATCCAAATGGCTACACCTTC.

This sequence joins TRBV3-1 (or the pseudogene TRBV3-2) and TRBJ1-2, with TRBD1 as a possible D gene (6 bases). CDR1 and CDR2 (germline): LGHDT, YNNKEL (reference sequence). The length of the CDR3 is 16 residues. The V gene lost 4 bases and the J gene lost 3 bases, with 18 bases spanning the gap. This CDR3 reads CASSLRTGRGHYGYTF. The DNA of the CDR3 is TGTGCCAGCAGCCTTAGAACGGGGCGGGGGCACTATGGCTACACCTTC.

V and J are TRBV5-4 and TRBJ1-3, with a weak D call TRBD1 (6 bases). V lost 0 bases and J lost 0, with 13 bases in between. The CDR3 consists of 17 residues. Looked up from germline, CDR1 is SGHNT and CDR2 is YYREEE (reference sequence). DNA of the CDR3: TGTGCCAGCAGCTTGGGGACAGCCCTTCGCTCTGGAAACACCATATATTTT. Translated, it gives CASSLGTALRSGNTIYF.